The clone carrying this T cell receptor (beta chain) was seen at least ten times. Its antigen is unidentified. This specimen comes from a study of T cells in Graves' hyperthyroidism and ophthalmopathy. Study-level background: Blood was drawn when the patient was first diagnosed and still untreated. General study results and limits: With a median lead of roughly 6.8 months before onset, the model predicted ophthalmopathy. Blood held most thyroid clonotypes expanded above 0.001 frequency.

Per the germline V gene, CDR1 is MNHNS and CDR2 is SASEGT. The ends lost 6 bases at V and 2 bases at J; junction bases unmatched: 9. This CDR3 has 15 amino acids. TCR beta CDR3 region amplification was performed from RNA transcripts. RT-PCR in the first round (using the HTBI primer set) targeted the TCR CDR3. TCRdb reanalysed the multiplex PCR reads using MiXCR and keeps one entry per CDR3 protein. This sample has under 300,000 distinct CDR3 sequences, with 10% to 15% found just once. The chain joins TRBV6-1 to TRBJ2-5, with 7 positions matching TRBD2. What was sequenced was blood. This sequence was found in a woman under 40 with Graves' hyperthyroidism that later progressed to Graves' ophthalmopathy. CDR3 sequence reads: CASRPSGEDQETQYF. The DNA for the CDR3 is TGTGCCAGCAGACCTAGCGGAGAAGATCAAGAGACCCAGTACTTC.